This T cell receptor beta chain emerged from a study of control samples from healthy donors and cancer patients (dated by TCRdb to 2019 to 2021). The library relied on the immunoSEQ multiplex PCR assay. TCRdb stores this immuneACCESS table with in-frame sequences only. Part of the clones is absent; in the studies checked, under half of the shortfall reflects unresolved V genes, and no reason is known for the rest. In all, the sample holds some 190,000 clones, and about 90% of those were seen once. Less than 2% of the sample goes to the ten largest clones. This clone appeared a single time. Its binding antigen is unknown. No per-base quality is available; no much larger clone lies one base away. The CDR3 runs 17 amino acids, cysteine and phenylalanine included. Of all the DNA, just the CDR3 is kept, 51 bases in frame from base 1. Relative to germline, V is missing 0 bases and J is missing 9 bases, with 11 bases of the junction outside any gene match. As encoded in the germline V gene, CDR1 is MNHNS while CDR2 is SASEGT.

This receptor was obtained from a man aged 30 to 45 in good health. This sequence uses TRBV6-1 and TRBJ1-6, and 7 junctional nucleotides match TRBD1. Sequencing was carried out using blood. The CDR3 is CASSEAIGTADGSPLHF. The DNA sequence is given as TGTGCCAGCAGTGAAGCGATCGGGACAGCGGATGGTTCACCCCTCCACTTT.